These 21 T cell receptor beta chains were sequenced from one sample in a study of blood T cell repertoires in COVID-19. Method: immunoSEQ multiplex PCR; TCRdb's copy keeps in-frame clones and lacks some. The sample has approximately 220,000 clones; roughly 80% are singletons. The sequenced sample consisted of peripheral blood. The origin of the receptors is an elderly woman with acute or convalescent COVID-19.

The chain has TRBV7-9 and TRBJ2-5; D ambiguous. The CDR3 consists of 14 residues. Trimming stripped 1 base from V and 0 bases from J, with 6 bases between. Germline assignment: CDR1 SEHNR and CDR2 FQNEAQ (reference sequence). The CDR3 DNA reads as TGTGCCAGCAGCTTAGACAGCCACCAAGAGACCCAGTACTTC. This sequence encodes CASSLDSHQETQYF.

The chain employs TRBV29-1 and TRBJ1-1, with 11 nucleotides matching TRBD1. Unmatched junction bases numbered 9, after V lost 6 bases and J lost 3 bases. This CDR3 has 15 amino acids. CDR1 is SQVTM and CDR2 is ANQGSEA in the germline V gene. The CDR3 DNA reads TGCAGCGTAGCCGGGACAGGGGGTCGGGACACTGAAGCTTTCTTT. As protein: CSVAGTGGRDTEAFF.

CDR3 in amino acids: CASSQTLGGGAQETQYF. As DNA, the CDR3 is TGTGCCAGCAGCCAGACGCTCGGCGGGGGGGCCCAGGAGACCCAGTACTTC. The V call is TRBV3-1 (or the pseudogene TRBV3-2), the J call TRBJ2-5; TRBD2 matches 9 bases. V lost 3 bases to trimming and J lost 5 bases; unmatched junction nucleotides: 13. CDR3 length: 17 amino acids. The germline gives CDR1 LGHDT, CDR2 YNNKEL (reference sequence).

The chain combines TRBV16 with TRBJ1-3; D unresolved. Germline V lookup: CDR1 KGHSY, CDR2 FQNENV. V was trimmed by 0 bases and J by 16 bases, leaving 19 bases between them. The CDR3 has 14 residues. The CDR3 loop reads CASSQSYEISRSYF. The DNA of the CDR3 is TGTGCCAGCAGCCAATCCTACGAGATATCCCGGTCCTATTTT.

The chain is built from TRBV10-2 and TRBJ1-2; D gene uncertain. The CDR3 totals 15 residues. Deletions cut 2 bases from V and 4 bases from J, with 14 bases between. In germline, CDR1 is WSHSY, CDR2 SAAADI. The CDR3 bases are TGCGCCAGCAGTGAGCTTCGGGGTCAACCCTATGGCTACACCTTC. This gives the protein CASSELRGQPYGYTF.

V and J are TRBV5-6 and TRBJ1-1; no reliable D call. The CDR3 has 16 amino acids. Germline assignment: CDR1 SGHDT and CDR2 YYEEEE. V was cut by 4 bases and J by 4 bases, with 20 bases left in between. The CDR3 region is CASSADPGRSVTEAFF. The CDR3 nucleotides are TGTGCCAGCAGCGCGGATCCGGGGAGGTCAGTCACTGAAGCTTTCTTT. Based on the CDR3 plus reference TRBV5-6 and TRBJ1-1, the full variable domain is DAGVTQSPTHLIKTRGQQVTLRCSPKSGHDTVSWYQQALGQGPQFIFQYYEEEERQRGNFPDRFSGHQFPNYSSELNVNALLLGDSALYLCASSADPGRSVTEAFFGQGTRLTVV.

This chain joins TRBV6-5 and TRBJ1-1; D unclear. V dropped 7 bases and J dropped 3 bases, with 15 bases sitting between them. CDR1 and CDR2 from the germline V gene are MNHEY and SVGAGI. CDR3 length: 14 residues. The CDR3 reads CASITYGAYTEAFF. In DNA form, the CDR3 reads TGTGCCAGCATTACCTATGGAGCCTACACTGAAGCTTTCTTT.

V usage is TRBV9 and J usage is TRBJ1-1; D remains unclear. This CDR3 is 17 amino acids long. Germline CDR1 is SGDLS and CDR2 is YYNGEE. V was clipped by 2 bases and J by 5 bases, with 22 bases between them. The CDR3 region is CASSVGTAHAIKTEAFF. The CDR3 DNA reads TGTGCCAGCAGCGTCGGTACAGCTCACGCAATAAAGACTGAAGCTTTCTTT.

The chain recombines TRBV28 with TRBJ2-7; D is possibly TRBD2 (5 bases). The germline V gene has CDR1 MDHEN and CDR2 SYDVKM. The CDR3 has 14 residues. V was clipped by 6 bases and J by 5 bases, with 17 bases between them. The CDR3 spells CASSPADSLHEQYF. The CDR3 DNA is TGTGCCAGCAGCCCAGCGGACTCCCTCCACGAGCAGTACTTC. Looking up the rest from reference TRBV28 and TRBJ2-7 gives the full variable domain: DVKVTQSSRYLVKRTGEKVFLECVQDMDHENMFWYRQDPGLGLRLIYFSYDVKMKEKGDIPEGYSVSREKKERFSLILESASTNQTSMYLCASSPADSLHEQYFGPGTRLTVT.

The genes are TRBV13 and TRBJ2-2; tentatively, D is TRBD2 (6 bases). The CDR3 covers 14 residues. Trimming pared 6 bases from V and 5 bases from J, leaving 13 bases between. Germline V lookup: CDR1 PRHDT, CDR2 FYEKMQ (reference sequence). The CDR3 is CASRRGERTGELFF. The CDR3, as DNA: TGTGCCAGCAGACGCGGGGAGAGAACCGGGGAGCTGTTTTTT.

J is TRBJ1-4 and V is TRBV7-9, with a weak D call TRBD1 (6 bases). CDR1 SEHNR and CDR2 FQNEAQ come from the germline V gene (reference sequence). Trimming removed 2 bases at V and 0 bases at J, with 13 bases between. This CDR3 has 17 residues. Here the CDR3 reads CASSLPRQDTTNEKLFF. DNA for the CDR3: TGTGCCAGCAGCTTACCACGACAGGATACAACTAATGAAAAACTGTTTTTT.

The gene calls are TRBV24-1 and TRBJ2-1, with 12 bases fitting TRBD2. The V and J ends lost 10 bases and 5 bases, in that order; junction bases with no gene match: 5. Germline-derived CDR1 and CDR2 are KGHDR and SFDVKD. The CDR3 covers 14 residues. The CDR3, as DNA: TGTGCCACTATGGGACTAGCGGGTGACAATGAGCAGTTCTTC. Its translation: CATMGLAGDNEQFF.

The chain uses TRBV5-1 and TRBJ2-7; 7 nucleotides agree with TRBD1. This CDR3 comprises 16 residues. V shed 3 bases and J 0 bases; nucleotides not matched to a gene: 9. Germline V gives CDR1 SGHRS, CDR2 YFSETQ. CDR3 amino acids: CASSYQTGTSSYEQYF. The CDR3 nucleotides are TGCGCCAGCAGCTATCAGACAGGGACGAGCTCCTACGAGCAGTACTTC.

This sequence joins TRBV19 and TRBJ2-7; 8 bases align to TRBD2. This CDR3 has 13 amino acids. V lost 3 bases to trimming and J lost 6 bases; unmatched junction nucleotides: 4. The germline CDR1 and CDR2 sequences are LNHDA and SQIVND (reference sequence). CDR3 sequence: CASSISGTVEQYF. The CDR3 DNA is TGTGCCAGTAGTATTAGCGGGACCGTCGAGCAGTACTTC. Variable domain in full (rest from reference TRBV19 and TRBJ2-7): DGGITQSPKYLFRKEGQNVTLSCEQNLNHDAMYWYRQDPGQGLRLIYYSQIVNDFQKGDIAEGYSVSREKKESFPLTVTSAQKNPTAFYLCASSISGTVEQYFGPGTRLTVT.

The chain links TRBV5-4 to TRBJ2-1, with 7 bases matching TRBD2. V shed 3 bases and J 0 bases; nucleotides not matched to a gene: 3. This CDR3 has 15 residues. CDR1 and CDR2 from the germline V gene are SGHNT and YYREEE (reference sequence). CDR3 sequence reads: CASSWGGSSYNEQFF. The CDR3 DNA reads TGTGCCAGCAGCTGGGGAGGGAGCTCCTACAATGAGCAGTTCTTC.

The V call is TRBV5-1, the J call TRBJ1-1; tentatively, D is TRBD1 (6 bases). V lost 4 bases and J lost 4, with 17 bases in between. CDR1 is SGHRS and CDR2 is YFSETQ in the germline V gene. This CDR3 contains 15 residues. The CDR3 DNA sequence: TGCGCCAGCAGCCCTCAACAGGGAGGGGGCACTGAAGCTTTCTTT. This translates into CASSPQQGGGTEAFF.

This sequence joins TRBV6-6 and TRBJ2-7; 9 nucleotides match TRBD2. This CDR3 region has 14 residues. Trimming took 6 bases from V and 1 from J; bases not matched to a gene: 4. Germline CDR1 and CDR2: MNHNY and SVGAGI (reference sequence). CDR3 residues: CASSSTSGSYEQYF. The CDR3 region has the DNA TGTGCCAGCAGCTCGACTAGCGGTTCCTACGAGCAGTACTTC.

This chain connects TRBV29-1 to TRBJ1-1, with unresolved D. Germline V gene sequence: CDR1 SQVTM, CDR2 ANQGSEA. The CDR3 runs 14 residues. V gave up 4 bases and J gave up 2 bases, with 14 bases separating them. The CDR3 bases are TGCAGCGTTGGACGCTGGGGAGAAAACACTGAAGCTTTCTTT. This codes for CSVGRWGENTEAFF.

This chain joins TRBV5-1 and TRBJ2-7, with D uncertain. V lost 0 bases and J lost 1, with 11 bases in between. CDR3 size: 15 residues. The germline gives CDR1 SGHRS, CDR2 YFSETQ. CDR3: CASSLAPQKSYEQYF. CDR3 sequence (DNA): TGCGCCAGCAGCTTGGCCCCTCAGAAATCCTACGAGCAGTACTTC.

This clone was seen just once. This chain uses TRBV18 with TRBJ2-7, with 8 bases matching TRBD1. The CDR3 totals 14 residues. With 1 base clipped from V and 7 bases from J, the junction kept 6 bases outside the gene matches. Germline V gene lookup returns CDR1 KGHSH and CDR2 LQKENI. CDR3 region: CASSPLQGAREQYF. The DNA of the CDR3 is TGTGCCAGCTCACCACTTCAGGGGGCACGGGAGCAGTACTTC.

The CDR3 sequence is CASSYEGVYGYTF. CDR3 DNA: TGTGCCAGCAGTTACGAGGGGGTTTATGGCTACACCTTC. The rearrangement uses TRBV6-5 and TRBJ1-2; possible D gene TRBD1, 6 bases. Germline V gene sequence: CDR1 MNHEY, CDR2 SVGAGI. Trimming removed 2 bases from V and 5 bases from J, with 9 bases in between. The CDR3 has 13 amino acids.